The clone carrying this T cell receptor beta chain was counted only a few times. In building TCR beta libraries, iRepertoire HTBI primers were used together with Arm-PCR of CDR3 regions. Using its own MiXCR run on the multiplex PCR reads, TCRdb lists one record per CDR3 protein. The data contain 620,000 or so distinct CDR3 sequences, approximately 15% of them singletons. This entry is derived from a study of regulatory T cells in long-lasting Graves disease. Time point given: newly diagnosed GD, antithyroid drugs for less than 3 months. From PBMCs, RNA was extracted and then used to make the TCR library. Trimming at V came to 4 bases and at J to 3 bases, leaving 6 bases not matched to a gene. Germline CDR1 reads GTSNPN; CDR2 reads SVGIG (reference sequence). The CDR3 sequence is 13 residues long. These same records also appear under a second study, on T cells in Graves' hyperthyroidism and ophthalmopathy.

The chain employs TRBV30 and TRBJ2-7, with 7 bases lining up with TRBD2. Sequenced here: peripheral blood mononuclear cells (PBMCs), sampled at new diagnosis, from a patient treated with antithyroid drugs. This clonotype originated in a woman under 40 with Graves disease. The CDR3 sequence: CAWNGGSSYEQYF. CDR3 in DNA: TGTGCCTGGAACGGCGGGAGCAGCTACGAGCAGTACTTC. The full variable domain, with the rest looked up from reference TRBV30 and TRBJ2-7, is SQTIHQWPATLVQPVGSPLSLECTVEGTSNPNLYWYRQAAGRGLQLLFYSVGIGQISSEVPQNLSASRPQDRQFILSSKKLLLSDSGFYLCAWNGGSSYEQYFGPGTRLTVT.